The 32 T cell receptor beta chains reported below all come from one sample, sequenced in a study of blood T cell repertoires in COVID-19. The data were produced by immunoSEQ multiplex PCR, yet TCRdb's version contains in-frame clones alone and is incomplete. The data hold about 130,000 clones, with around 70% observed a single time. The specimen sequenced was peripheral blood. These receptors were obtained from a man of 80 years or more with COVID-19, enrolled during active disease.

The DNA for the CDR3 is TGTGCCAGCAGCCCAGACACTTATCCGAATGAAAAACTGTTTTTT. Its translation: CASSPDTYPNEKLFF. The V gene is TRBV7-6, the J gene TRBJ1-4; no reliable D call. The CDR3 is 15 residues long. V lost 5 bases and J 5 bases, leaving 15 bases between the germline ends. CDR1 is SGHVS, CDR2 FNYEAQ, per germline.

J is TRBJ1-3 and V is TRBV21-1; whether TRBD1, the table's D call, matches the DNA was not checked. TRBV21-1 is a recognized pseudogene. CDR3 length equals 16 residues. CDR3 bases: TGTGCCAGCAGCAAAACAGACAGGGTCAACGGAAACACCATATATTTT. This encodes CASSKTDRVNGNTIYF.

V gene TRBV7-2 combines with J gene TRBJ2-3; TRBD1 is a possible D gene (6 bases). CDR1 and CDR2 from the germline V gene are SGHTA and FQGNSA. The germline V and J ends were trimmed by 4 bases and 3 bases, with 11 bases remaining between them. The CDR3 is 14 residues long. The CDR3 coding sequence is TGTGCCAGCAGCTCAAGGACAGTAACAGATACGCAGTATTTT. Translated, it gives CASSSRTVTDTQYF.

CDR3 in DNA: TGTGCCAGCAGTTCGGGGAGGTACAATGAGCAGTTCTTC. It is translated as CASSSGRYNEQFF. This chain connects TRBV6-5 to TRBJ2-1; D is perhaps TRBD2 (6 bases). Deletions cut 4 bases from V and 4 bases from J, with 8 bases between. The CDR3 has 13 amino acids. Germline V CDR1 and CDR2: MNHEY, SVGAGI.

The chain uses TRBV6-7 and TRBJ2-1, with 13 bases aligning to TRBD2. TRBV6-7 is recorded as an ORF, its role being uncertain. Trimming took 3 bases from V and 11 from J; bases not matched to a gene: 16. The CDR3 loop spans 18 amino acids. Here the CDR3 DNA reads TGTGCCAGCAGTTATCTTTTCGGGACTAGCGGGATTACAATGAAGCAGTTCTTC. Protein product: CASSYLFGTSGITMKQFF.

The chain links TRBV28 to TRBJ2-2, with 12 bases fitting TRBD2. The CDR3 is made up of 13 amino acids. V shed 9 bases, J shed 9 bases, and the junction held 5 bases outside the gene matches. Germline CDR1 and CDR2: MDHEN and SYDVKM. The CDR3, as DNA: TGTGCCAGTGGACTAGCGGGAACCCGGGAGCTGTTTTTT. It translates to CASGLAGTRELFF. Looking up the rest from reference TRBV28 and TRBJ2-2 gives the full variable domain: DVKVTQSSRYLVKRTGEKVFLECVQDMDHENMFWYRQDPGLGLRLIYFSYDVKMKEKGDIPEGYSVSREKKERFSLILESASTNQTSMYLCASGLAGTRELFFGEGSRLTVL.

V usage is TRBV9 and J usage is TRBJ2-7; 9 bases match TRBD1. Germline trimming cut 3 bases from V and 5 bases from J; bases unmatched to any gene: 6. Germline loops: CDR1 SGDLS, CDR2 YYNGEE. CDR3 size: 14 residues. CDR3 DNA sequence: TGTGCCAGCAGCGCGACAGGGGGTTTCGACGAGCAGTACTTC. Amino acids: CASSATGGFDEQYF.

CDR3 protein: CASSLVLGGTDTQYF. The CDR3 DNA reads as TGTGCCAGCAGCTTGGTGCTAGGGGGCACAGATACGCAGTATTTT. The chain carries TRBV5-6 and TRBJ2-3; D possibly corresponds to TRBD1 (5 bases). This CDR3 region has 15 residues. The germline V and J ends were trimmed by 0 bases and 1 base, with 9 bases remaining between them. Germline V gene sequence: CDR1 SGHDT, CDR2 YYEEEE.

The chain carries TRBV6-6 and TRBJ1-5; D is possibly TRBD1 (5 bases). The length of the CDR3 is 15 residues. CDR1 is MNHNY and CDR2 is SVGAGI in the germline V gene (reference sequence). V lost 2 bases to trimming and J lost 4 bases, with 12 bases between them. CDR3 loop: CASSYEGRGNQPQHF. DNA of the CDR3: TGTGCCAGCAGTTACGAAGGAAGGGGAAATCAGCCCCAGCATTTT.

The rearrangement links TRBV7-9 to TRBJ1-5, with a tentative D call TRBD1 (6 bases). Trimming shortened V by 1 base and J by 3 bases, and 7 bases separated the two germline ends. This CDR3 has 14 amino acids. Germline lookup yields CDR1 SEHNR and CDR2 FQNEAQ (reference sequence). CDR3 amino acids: CASSLGDNNQPQHF. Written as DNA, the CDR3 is TGTGCCAGCAGCTTAGGGGACAACAATCAGCCCCAGCATTTT.

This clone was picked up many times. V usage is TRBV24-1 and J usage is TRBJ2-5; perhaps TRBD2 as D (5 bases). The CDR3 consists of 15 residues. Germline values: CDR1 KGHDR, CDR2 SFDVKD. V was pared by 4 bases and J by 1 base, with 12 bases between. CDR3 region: CATSDPTSVQETQYF. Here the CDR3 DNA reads TGTGCCACCAGTGACCCCACTAGTGTCCAAGAGACCCAGTACTTC.

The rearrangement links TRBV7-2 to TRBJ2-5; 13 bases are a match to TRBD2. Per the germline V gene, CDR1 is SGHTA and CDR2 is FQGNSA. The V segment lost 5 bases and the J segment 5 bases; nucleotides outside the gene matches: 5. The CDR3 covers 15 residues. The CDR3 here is CASSRTSGSRETQYF. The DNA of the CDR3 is TGTGCCAGCAGCCGGACTAGCGGGAGTAGGGAGACCCAGTACTTC.

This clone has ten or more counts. CDR3 nucleotide sequence: TGTGCCAGCAGCCCGATAGGGGACAGGGGGTACACTGAAGCTTTCTTT. It yields the protein CASSPIGDRGYTEAFF. The V call is TRBV7-2, the J call TRBJ1-1; 11 nucleotides agree with TRBD1. The CDR3 consists of 16 residues. V gave up 5 bases and J gave up 3 bases; unmatched junction bases: 8. CDR1 and CDR2 (germline): SGHTA, FQGNSA.

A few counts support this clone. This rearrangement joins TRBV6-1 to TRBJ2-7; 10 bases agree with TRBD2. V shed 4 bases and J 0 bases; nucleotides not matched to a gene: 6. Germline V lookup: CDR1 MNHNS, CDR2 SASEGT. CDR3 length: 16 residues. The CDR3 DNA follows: TGTGCCAGCAGTGGGTCTAGCGGGAGTCGCTCCTACGAGCAGTACTTC. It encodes CASSGSSGSRSYEQYF.

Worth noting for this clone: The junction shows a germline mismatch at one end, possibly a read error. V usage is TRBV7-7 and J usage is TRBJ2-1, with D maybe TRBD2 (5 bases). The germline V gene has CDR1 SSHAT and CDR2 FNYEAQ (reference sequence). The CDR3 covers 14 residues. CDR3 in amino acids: CASSLERASNEQFF. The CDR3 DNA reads TGTGCTAGCAGCTTAGAGAGGGCGTCCAATGAGCAGTTCTTC. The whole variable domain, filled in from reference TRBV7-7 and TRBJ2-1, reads GAGVSQSPRYKVTKRGQDVTLRCDPISSHATLYWYQQALGQGPEFLTYFNYEAQPDKSGLPSDRFSAERPEGSISTLTIQRTEQRDSAMYRCASSLERASNEQFFGPGTRLTVL.

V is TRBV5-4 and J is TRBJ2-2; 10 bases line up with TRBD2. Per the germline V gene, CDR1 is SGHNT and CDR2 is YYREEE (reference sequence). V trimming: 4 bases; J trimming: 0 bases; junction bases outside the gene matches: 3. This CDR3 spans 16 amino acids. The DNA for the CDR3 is TGTGCCAGCAGCACCCTAGCGGGGGCGAACACCGGGGAGCTGTTTTTT. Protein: CASSTLAGANTGELFF.

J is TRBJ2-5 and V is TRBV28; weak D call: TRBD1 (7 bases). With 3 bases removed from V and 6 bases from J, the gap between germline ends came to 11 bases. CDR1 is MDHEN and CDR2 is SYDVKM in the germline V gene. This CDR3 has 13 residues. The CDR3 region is CASSFSGGQTQYF. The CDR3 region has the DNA TGTGCCAGCAGTTTTTCAGGGGGGCAGACCCAGTACTTC.

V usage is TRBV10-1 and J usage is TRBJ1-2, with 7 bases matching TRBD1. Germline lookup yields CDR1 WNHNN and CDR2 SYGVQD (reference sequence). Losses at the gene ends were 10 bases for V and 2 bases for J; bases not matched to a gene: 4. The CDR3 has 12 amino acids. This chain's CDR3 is CANPTGNYGYTF. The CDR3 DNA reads TGCGCCAACCCGACAGGGAACTATGGCTACACCTTC.

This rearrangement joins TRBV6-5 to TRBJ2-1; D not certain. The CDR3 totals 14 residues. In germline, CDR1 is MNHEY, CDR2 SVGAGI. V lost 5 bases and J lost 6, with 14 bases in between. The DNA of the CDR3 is TGTGCCAGCAGTAGCCCCTCTGGTAGCAATGAGCAGTTCTTC. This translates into CASSSPSGSNEQFF.

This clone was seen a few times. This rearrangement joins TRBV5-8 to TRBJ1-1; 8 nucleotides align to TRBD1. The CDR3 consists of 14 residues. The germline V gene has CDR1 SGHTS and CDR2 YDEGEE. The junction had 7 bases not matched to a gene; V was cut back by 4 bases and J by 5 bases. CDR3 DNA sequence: TGTGCCAGCAGCGCGGACAGGGTACTAACTGAAGCTTTCTTT. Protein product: CASSADRVLTEAFF.

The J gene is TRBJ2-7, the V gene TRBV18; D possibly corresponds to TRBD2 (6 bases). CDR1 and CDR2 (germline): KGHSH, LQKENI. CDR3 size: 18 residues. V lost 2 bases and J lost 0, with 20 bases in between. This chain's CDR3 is CASSPIRDLQPSSYEQYF. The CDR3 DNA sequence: TGTGCCAGCTCACCAATTAGGGACTTACAGCCGAGCTCCTACGAGCAGTACTTC.

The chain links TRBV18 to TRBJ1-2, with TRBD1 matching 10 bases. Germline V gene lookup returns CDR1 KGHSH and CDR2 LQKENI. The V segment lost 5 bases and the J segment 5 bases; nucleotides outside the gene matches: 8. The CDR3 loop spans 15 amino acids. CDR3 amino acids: CASSVGPGQGYGYTF. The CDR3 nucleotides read TGTGCCAGCTCAGTGGGACCGGGACAGGGGTATGGCTACACCTTC.

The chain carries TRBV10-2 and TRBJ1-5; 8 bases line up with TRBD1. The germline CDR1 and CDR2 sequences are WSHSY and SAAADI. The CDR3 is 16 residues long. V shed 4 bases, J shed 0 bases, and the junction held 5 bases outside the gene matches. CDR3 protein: CASSARGPDSNQPQHF. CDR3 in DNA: TGCGCCAGCAGTGCCAGGGGGCCGGATAGCAATCAGCCCCAGCATTTT.

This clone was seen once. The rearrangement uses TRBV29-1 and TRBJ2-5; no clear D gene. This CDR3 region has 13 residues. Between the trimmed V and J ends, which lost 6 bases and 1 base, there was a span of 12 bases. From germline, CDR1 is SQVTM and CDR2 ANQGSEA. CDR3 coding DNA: TGCAGCGTACCTCAGGTCGGCCAAGAGACCCAGTACTTC. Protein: CSVPQVGQETQYF.

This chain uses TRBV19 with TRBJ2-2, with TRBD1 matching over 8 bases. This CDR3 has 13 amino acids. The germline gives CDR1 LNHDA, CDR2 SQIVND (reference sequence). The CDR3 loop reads CALQGANTGELFF. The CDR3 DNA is TGTGCGCTACAGGGGGCGAACACCGGGGAGCTGTTTTTT.

CDR3 amino acids: CASSPQGPSGDSYNEQFF. CDR3 DNA: TGTGCCAGCTCACCACAAGGGCCTAGCGGAGATTCCTACAATGAGCAGTTCTTC. V and J are TRBV18 and TRBJ2-1; 7 bases are a match to TRBD2. The germline gives CDR1 KGHSH, CDR2 LQKENI. CDR3 length: 18 residues. V shed 1 base, J shed 1 base, and the junction held 10 bases outside the gene matches.

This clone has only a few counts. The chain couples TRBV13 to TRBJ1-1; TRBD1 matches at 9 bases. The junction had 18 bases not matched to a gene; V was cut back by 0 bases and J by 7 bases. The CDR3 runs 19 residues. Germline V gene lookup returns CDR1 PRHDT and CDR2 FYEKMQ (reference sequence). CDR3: CASSLGMRAWDRVNSEAFF. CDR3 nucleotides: TGTGCCAGCAGCTTAGGGATGCGAGCCTGGGACAGGGTTAATAGTGAAGCTTTCTTT.

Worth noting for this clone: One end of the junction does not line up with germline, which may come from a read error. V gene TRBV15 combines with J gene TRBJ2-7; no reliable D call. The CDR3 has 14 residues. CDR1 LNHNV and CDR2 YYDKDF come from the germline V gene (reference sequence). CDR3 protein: CATSRDLGLYEQYF. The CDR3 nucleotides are TGTGCCACCAGCAGAGATTTGGGCTTGTACGAACAGTACTTC.

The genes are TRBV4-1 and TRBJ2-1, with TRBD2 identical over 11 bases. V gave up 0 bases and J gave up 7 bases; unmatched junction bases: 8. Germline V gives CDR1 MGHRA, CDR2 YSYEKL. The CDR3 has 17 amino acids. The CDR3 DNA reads TGCGCCAGCAGCCAAGATCAGGTAGCGGGAGGGCAAAATGAGCAGTTCTTC. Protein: CASSQDQVAGGQNEQFF.

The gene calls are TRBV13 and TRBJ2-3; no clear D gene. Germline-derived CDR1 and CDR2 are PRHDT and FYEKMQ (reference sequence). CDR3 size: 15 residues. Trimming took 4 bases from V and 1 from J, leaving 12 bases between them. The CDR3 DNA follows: TGTGCCAGCAGCTCCCTCTCTAGAGGCACAGATACGCAGTATTTT. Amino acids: CASSSLSRGTDTQYF.

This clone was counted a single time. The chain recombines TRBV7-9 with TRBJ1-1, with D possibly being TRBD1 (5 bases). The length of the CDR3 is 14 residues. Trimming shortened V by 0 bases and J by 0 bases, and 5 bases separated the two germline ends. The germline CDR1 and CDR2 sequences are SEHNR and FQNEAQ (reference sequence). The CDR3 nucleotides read TGTGCCAGCAGCTTAGCAGGGGTGAACACTGAAGCTTTCTTT. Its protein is CASSLAGVNTEAFF.

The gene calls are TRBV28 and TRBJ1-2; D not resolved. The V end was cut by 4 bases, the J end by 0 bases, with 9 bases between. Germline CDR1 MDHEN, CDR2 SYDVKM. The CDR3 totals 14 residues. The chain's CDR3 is CASSYRGPNYGYTF. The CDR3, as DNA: TGTGCCAGCAGTTACCGGGGTCCTAACTATGGCTACACCTTC.